This TCR beta chain was captured in a study of blood T cell repertoires in COVID-19. The overall study: Some COVID-19 samples were acute and others convalescent; all came from the United States, Italy and Spain. The analysed material was cDNA or gDNA that came from T cells, B-cell-depleted T cells, or PBMCs.

With V trimmed by 7 bases and J by 7 bases, 10 bases remained unmatched. Germline CDR1 and CDR2: ENHRY and SYGVKD. There are 14 residues in the CDR3. In the authors' methods: Reference gene primer amplification gave nucleated cell count estimates. This table comes from immunoSEQ multiplex PCR, and its TCRdb copy is limited to in-frame clones, with some not included. The V and J calls and clone size come from that table; D and trimming were worked out from the DNA. Counted here are fewer than 250,000 clones, 70% to 90% occurring once; the ten biggest clones make up 0.7% to 0.8%. The sample comprised peripheral blood. The source is a woman in her 70s with acute or convalescent COVID-19. This chain joins TRBV10-3 and TRBJ1-2; 9 nucleotides match TRBD1. The CDR3 reads CAITETGGQGGYTF. CDR3 nucleotide sequence: TGTGCCATCACCGAGACAGGGGGACAGGGTGGCTACACCTTC.